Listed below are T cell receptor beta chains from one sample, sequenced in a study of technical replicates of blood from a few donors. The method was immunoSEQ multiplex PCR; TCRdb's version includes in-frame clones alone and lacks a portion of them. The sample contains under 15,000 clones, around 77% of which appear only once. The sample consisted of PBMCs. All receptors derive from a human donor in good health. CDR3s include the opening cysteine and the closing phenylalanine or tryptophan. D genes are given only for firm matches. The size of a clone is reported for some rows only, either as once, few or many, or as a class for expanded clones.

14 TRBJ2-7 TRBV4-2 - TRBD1 TGTGCCAGCAGCCAGACGGGACAGCCCTACGAGCAGTACTTC CASSQTGQPYEQYF
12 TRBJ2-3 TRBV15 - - TGTGCCACCAGCCCCGCAGTAGATACGCAGTATTTT CATSPAVDTQYF
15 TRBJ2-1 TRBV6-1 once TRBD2 TGTGCCAGCAGTGAAGGGGCTAGCGGGATCTTTGAGCAGTTCTTC CASSEGASGIFEQFF
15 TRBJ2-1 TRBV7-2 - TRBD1 TGTGCCAGCAGCTATTCGGGACAGGGTGCACATGAGCAGTTCTTC CASSYSGQGAHEQFF
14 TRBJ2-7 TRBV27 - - TGTGCCAGCAGTTCACAGTCGAACCTTTACGAGCAGTACTTC CASSSQSNLYEQYF
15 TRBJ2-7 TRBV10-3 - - TGTGCCATCAGTGGAGCCGGGCAGGGGACCTACGAGCAGTACTTC CAISGAGQGTYEQYF
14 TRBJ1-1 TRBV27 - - TGTGCCAGTCATAGGGGTGAGCTGAACACTGAAGCTTTCTTT CASHRGELNTEAFF
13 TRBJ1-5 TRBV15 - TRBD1 TGTGCCACCAGCCGGGACAGGGGTCAGCCCCAGCATTTT CATSRDRGQPQHF
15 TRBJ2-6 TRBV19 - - TGTGCCAGTAGTTTACAGGGCGCTGGGGCCAACGTCCTGACTTTC CASSLQGAGANVLTF
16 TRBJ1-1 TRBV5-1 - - TGCGCCAGCAGCTTCGCGACAGCCTTTATGAACACTGAAGCTTTCTTT CASSFATAFMNTEAFF